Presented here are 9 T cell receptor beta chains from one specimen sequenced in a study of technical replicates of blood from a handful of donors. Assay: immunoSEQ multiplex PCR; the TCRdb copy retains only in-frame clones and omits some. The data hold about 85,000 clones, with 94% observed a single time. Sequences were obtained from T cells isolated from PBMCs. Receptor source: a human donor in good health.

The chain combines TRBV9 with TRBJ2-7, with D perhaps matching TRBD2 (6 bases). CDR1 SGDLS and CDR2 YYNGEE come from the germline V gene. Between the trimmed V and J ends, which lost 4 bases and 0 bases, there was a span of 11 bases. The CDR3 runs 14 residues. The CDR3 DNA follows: TGTGCCAGCAGCCCGGGACTCAGCTCCTACGAGCAGTACTTC. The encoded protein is CASSPGLSSYEQYF.

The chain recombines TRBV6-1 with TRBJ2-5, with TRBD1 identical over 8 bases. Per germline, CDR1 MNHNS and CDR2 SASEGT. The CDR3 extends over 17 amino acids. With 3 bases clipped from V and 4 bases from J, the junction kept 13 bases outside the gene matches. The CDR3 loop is CASSDVGRRGLLETQYF. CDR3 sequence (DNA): TGTGCCAGCAGTGATGTGGGGCGCAGGGGGCTGTTAGAGACCCAGTACTTC.

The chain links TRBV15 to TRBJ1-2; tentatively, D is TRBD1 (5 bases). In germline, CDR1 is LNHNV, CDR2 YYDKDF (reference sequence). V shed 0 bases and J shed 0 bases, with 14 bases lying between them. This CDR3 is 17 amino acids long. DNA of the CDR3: TGTGCCACCAGCAGAGATTTATCCGGGGGTCCTAACTATGGCTACACCTTC. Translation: CATSRDLSGGPNYGYTF.

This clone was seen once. The CDR3 region is CSVSTGGNTEAFF. The CDR3 bases are TGCAGCGTTTCGACAGGGGGGAACACTGAAGCTTTCTTT. The V and J genes are TRBV29-1 and TRBJ1-1; 9 nucleotides agree with TRBD1. This CDR3 has 13 amino acids. Trimming at V came to 5 bases and at J to 1 base, leaving 2 bases not matched to a gene. Per germline, CDR1 SQVTM and CDR2 ANQGSEA. Full variable domain (outside the CDR3, taken from reference TRBV29-1 and TRBJ1-1): SAVISQKPSRDICQRGTSLTIQCQVDSQVTMMFWYRQQPGQSLTLIATANQGSEATYESGFVIDKFPISRPNLTFSTLTVSNMSPEDSSIYLCSVSTGGNTEAFFGQGTRLTVV.

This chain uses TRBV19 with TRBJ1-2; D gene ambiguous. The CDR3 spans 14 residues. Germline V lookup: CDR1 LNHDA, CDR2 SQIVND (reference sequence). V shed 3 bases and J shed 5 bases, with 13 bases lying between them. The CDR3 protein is CASSIGGSEYGYTF. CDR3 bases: TGTGCCAGTAGTATCGGTGGGTCGGAGTATGGCTACACCTTC.

DNA of the CDR3: TGTGCCAGCAGTTACGGCGGGGCGACCTACAATGAGCAGTTCTTC. Amino acid sequence: CASSYGGATYNEQFF. This chain links TRBV6-5 with TRBJ2-1; D is possibly TRBD2 (6 bases). The CDR3 is 15 residues long. Trimming left V 2 bases short and J 2 bases short, with 10 bases between. From germline, CDR1 is MNHEY and CDR2 SVGAGI.

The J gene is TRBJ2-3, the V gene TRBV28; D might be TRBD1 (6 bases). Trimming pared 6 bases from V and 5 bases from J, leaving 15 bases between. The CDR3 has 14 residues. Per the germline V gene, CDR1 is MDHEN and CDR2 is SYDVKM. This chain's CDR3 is CASSTGQPVDTQYF. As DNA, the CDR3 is TGTGCCAGCAGCACAGGACAGCCAGTAGATACGCAGTATTTT.

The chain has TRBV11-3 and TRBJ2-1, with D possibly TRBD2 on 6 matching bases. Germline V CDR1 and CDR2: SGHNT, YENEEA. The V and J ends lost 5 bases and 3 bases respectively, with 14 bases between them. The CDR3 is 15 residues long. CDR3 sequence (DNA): TGTGCCAGCAGCAGAGCGGGCCCTTTCTACAATGAGCAGTTCTTC. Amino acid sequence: CASSRAGPFYNEQFF.

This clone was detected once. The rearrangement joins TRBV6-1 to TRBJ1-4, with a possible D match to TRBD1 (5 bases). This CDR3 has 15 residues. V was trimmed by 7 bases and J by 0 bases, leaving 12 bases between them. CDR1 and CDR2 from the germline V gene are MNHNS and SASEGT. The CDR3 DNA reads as TGTGCCAGCACCGGAGGGGTAGCAACTAATGAAAAACTGTTTTTT. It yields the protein CASTGGVATNEKLFF.